In its sample, the clone carrying this T cell receptor beta chain was seen many times. Trimming removed 2 bases from V and 1 base from J, with 12 bases in between. Germline loops: CDR1 MDHEN, CDR2 SYDVKM. This CDR3 comprises 16 residues. This entry comes from a study of T cells in Graves' hyperthyroidism and ophthalmopathy. RNA transcripts yielded amplified TCR beta CDR3 regions. The HTBI primer set served for first-round RT-PCR of the TCR CDR3. TCRdb fed the multiplex PCR reads into MiXCR, producing one record per CDR3 protein. The sample has around 290,000 distinct CDR3 sequences, roughly 14% seen once.

J is TRBJ1-5 and V is TRBV28, with D maybe TRBD1 (6 bases). The clonotype comes from a young woman with Graves' hyperthyroidism that later progressed to Graves' ophthalmopathy. Sequenced: blood. In DNA, the CDR3 is TGTGCCAGCAGTTTACGCGGGGGCCCAAGCAATCAGCCCCAGCATTTT. It yields the protein CASSLRGGPSNQPQHF.